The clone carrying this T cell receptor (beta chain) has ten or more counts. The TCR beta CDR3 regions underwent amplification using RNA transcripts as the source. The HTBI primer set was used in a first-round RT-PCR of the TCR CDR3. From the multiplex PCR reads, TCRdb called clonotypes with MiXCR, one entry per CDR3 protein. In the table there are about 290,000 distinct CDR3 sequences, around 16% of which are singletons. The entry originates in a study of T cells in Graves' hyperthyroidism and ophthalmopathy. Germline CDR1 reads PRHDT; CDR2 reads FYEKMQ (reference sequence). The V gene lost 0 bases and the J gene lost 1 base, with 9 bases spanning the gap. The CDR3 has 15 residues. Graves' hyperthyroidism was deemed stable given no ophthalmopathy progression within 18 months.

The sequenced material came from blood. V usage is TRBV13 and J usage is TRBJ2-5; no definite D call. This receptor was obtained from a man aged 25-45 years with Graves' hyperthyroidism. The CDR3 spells CASSLGGWVQETQYF. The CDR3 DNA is TGTGCCAGCAGCTTAGGTGGATGGGTCCAAGAGACCCAGTACTTC. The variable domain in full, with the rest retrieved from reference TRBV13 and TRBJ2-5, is AAGVIQSPRHLIKEKRETATLKCYPIPRHDTVYWYQQGPGQDPQFLISFYEKMQSDKGSIPDRFSAQQFSDYHSELNMSSLELGDSALYFCASSLGGWVQETQYFGPGTRLLVL.